This TCR beta chain came from a study of blood T cell repertoires in COVID-19 (dated by TCRdb to 2018 to 2021). Broadly, across the study: Samples covering the acute and convalescent phases of COVID-19 were provided by collaborators in the United States, Italy and Spain. The material from the prospective study consisted of cDNA or gDNA derived from T cells, B-cell-depleted T cells, or PBMCs. Subjects who had been exposed to COVID-19, were actively infected with it, or had recovered from it provided the deeply sampled blood TCRbeta repertoires that made up the dataset. The repertoires were released in a freely available public database meant as a resource for research on the immune response to SARS-CoV-2. The samples were drawn from two sources: the first 160 participants of the ongoing ImmuneRACE study, and about 1,300 subjects contributed by 6 global collaborators. A de-identified subject ID, COVID-19 status, age in years and sex were almost always included in the sample metadata. Where HLA class I and class II types were available, the types were taken from metadata supplied by the sample provider, not from assay-based typing. Study-wide findings and limitations: Clinical and demographic metadata were provided uncurated, with the amount varying by source and participant.

V and J are truncated by 5 bases and 0 bases respectively, leaving an intervening sequence of 14 bases. From the cysteine up to the phenylalanine, the CDR3 has a length of 17 residues. The read is trimmed to its CDR3 DNA, 51 bases read in frame from base 1. For CDR1 and CDR2, the germline V gene lists SGHTA and FQGTGA. Enrolling through a virtual design, the prospective study's participants ranged in age from roughly 18 to 95 years and lived across some 22 United States geographic areas. In the prospective study, cohorts were assigned on the basis of participant-reported clinical history obtained from a screening survey and a study questionnaire. Exposed participants had been in contact, within 2 weeks of entering the study, with a person who had a PCR-confirmed or clinician-diagnosed case of COVID-19. Mobile phlebotomists in the prospective study collected whole blood, serum and a nasopharyngeal or oropharyngeal swab from every participant. Over a 2-month period, participants in the prospective study had the option of providing additional blood draws and questionnaires. Before DNA extraction, blood samples from the prospective study were shipped at room temperature or frozen.

This clone occurred once. Its antigen remains undetermined. The input lacks base qualities; no much larger clone sits a single base away. At the DNA level, this CDR3 is encoded by other sequences in the same sample as well. TCRbeta CDR3 regions were amplified from genomic DNA by means of the immunoSEQ Assay, a bias-controlled multiplex PCR. Per the source publication's procedure: The number of nucleated cells in each sample was estimated from the amplification of reference gene primers within the assay. Sequence reads were collapsed and filtered to measure the absolute abundance of every unique TCRbeta CDR3 rearrangement. For each sample, productive Simpson clonality was calculated as the square root of Simpson's diversity index across productive rearrangements. TCRdb provides this immuneACCESS table in a form limited to in-frame rearrangements. Some clones are lacking; in checked studies, under half of them reflect an unresolved V gene, and why the rest are absent is not known. D and trimming come from the DNA, and the V and J calls and clone size come from that table. Recorded for this sample are more than 300,000 clones; roughly nine tenths of them occurred a single time. The top ten clones comprise roughly 0.9% of the sample.

The material sequenced was PBMCs or T cells enriched from blood (not recorded which). Rearrangement joined TRBV7-3 to TRBJ2-6; the D segment could be TRBD1, given 5 matching bases. The source of this sequence is a woman aged 40 to 55 who had been exposed to COVID-19. Read as DNA, the sequence is TGTGCCAGCAGCCCGCGTGGGGCAAGCTCTGGGGCCAACGTCCTGACTTTC. Translated, this is CASSPRGASSGANVLTF.